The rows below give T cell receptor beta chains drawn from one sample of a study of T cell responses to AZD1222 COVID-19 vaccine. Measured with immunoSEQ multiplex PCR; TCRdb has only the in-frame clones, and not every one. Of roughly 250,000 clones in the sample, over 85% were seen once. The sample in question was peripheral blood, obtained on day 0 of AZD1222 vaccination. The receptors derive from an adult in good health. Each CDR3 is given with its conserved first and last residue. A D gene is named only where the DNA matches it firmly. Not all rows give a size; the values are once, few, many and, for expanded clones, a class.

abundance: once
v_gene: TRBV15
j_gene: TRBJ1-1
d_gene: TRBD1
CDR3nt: TGTGCCACCAGCCTCTCCCGGGACAGAAGGAACACTGAAGCTTTCTTT
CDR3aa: CATSLSRDRRNTEAFF

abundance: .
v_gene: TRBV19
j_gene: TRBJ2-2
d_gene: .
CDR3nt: TGTGCCAGTATGCGGGGTGGCGCGAACACCGGGGAGCTGTTTTTT
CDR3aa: CASMRGGANTGELFF

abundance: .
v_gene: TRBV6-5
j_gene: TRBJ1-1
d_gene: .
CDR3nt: TGTGCCAGCAGTTACCCTTCCCGAAGCACTGAAGCTTTCTTT
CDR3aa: CASSYPSRSTEAFF

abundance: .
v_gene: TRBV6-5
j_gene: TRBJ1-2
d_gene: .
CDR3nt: TGTGCCAGCAGCCGGGGAGGGAACTATGGCTACACCTTC
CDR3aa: CASSRGGNYGYTF

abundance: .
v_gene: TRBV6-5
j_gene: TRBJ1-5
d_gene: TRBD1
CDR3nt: TGTGCCAGCAGTTTTGACAGGGCCAATCAGCCCCAGCATTTT
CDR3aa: CASSFDRANQPQHF

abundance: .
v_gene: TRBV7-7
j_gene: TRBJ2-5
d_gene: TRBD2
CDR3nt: TGTGCCAGCAGCCGCGGGACTAGCGGGAGTTGGGAGACCCAGTACTTC
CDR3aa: CASSRGTSGSWETQYF

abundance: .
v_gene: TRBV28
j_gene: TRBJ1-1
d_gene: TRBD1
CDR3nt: TGTGCCAGCAGTTTACCACGACAGGGTAGGAACACTGAAGCTTTCTTT
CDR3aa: CASSLPRQGRNTEAFF

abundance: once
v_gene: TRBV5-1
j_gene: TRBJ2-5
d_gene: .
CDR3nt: TGCGCCAGCAGCTTTGAGGGCTTTTTATTTGAGACCCAGTACTTC
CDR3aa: CASSFEGFLFETQYF

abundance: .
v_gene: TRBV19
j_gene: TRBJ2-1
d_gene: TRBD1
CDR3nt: TGTGCCAGTAGTACGAGACAGGGTAAGGACAATGAGCAGTTCTTC
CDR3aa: CASSTRQGKDNEQFF

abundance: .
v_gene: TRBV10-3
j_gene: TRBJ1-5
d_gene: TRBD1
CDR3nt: TGTGCCATCAGTGTGGGAACGACAGGGGGCGGTCAGCCCCAGCATTTT
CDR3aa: CAISVGTTGGGQPQHF

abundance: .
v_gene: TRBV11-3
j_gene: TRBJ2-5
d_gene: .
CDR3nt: TGTGCCAGCAGCTTAGGAGTAAGCGACCAAGAGACCCAGTACTTC
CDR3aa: CASSLGVSDQETQYF

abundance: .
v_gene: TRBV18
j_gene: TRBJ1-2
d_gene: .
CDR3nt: TGTGCCAGCTCACCGGGAGGGGTCTATGGCTACACCTTC
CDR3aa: CASSPGGVYGYTF

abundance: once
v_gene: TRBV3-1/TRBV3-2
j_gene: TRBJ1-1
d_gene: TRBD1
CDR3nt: TGTGCCAGCAGCCACGTCTTCCGGGACAGGGGCAGCCCGAACACTGAAGCTTTCTTT
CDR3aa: CASSHVFRDRGSPNTEAFF

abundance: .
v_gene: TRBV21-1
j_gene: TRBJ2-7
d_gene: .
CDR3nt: TGTGCCAGCAGCAAATGGCCAGACAGGCGGACCACCTACGAGCAGTACTTC
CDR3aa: CASSKWPDRRTTYEQYF

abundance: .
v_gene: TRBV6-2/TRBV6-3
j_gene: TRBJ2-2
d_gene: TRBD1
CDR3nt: TGTGCCAGCAGTTACTCGGACAGGCCCGAGGATCAGAACACCGGGGAGCTGTTTTTT
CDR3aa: CASSYSDRPEDQNTGELFF

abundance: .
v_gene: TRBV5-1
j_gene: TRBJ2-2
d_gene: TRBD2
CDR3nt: TGCGCCAGCAGCTTAGCGGGGGCCCGGAACACCGGGGAGCTGTTTTTT
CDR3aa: CASSLAGARNTGELFF

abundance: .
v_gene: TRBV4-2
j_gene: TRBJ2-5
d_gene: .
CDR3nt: TGTGCCAGCAGCCAAGCTACAGGGAGGCAAGAGACCCAGTACTTC
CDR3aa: CASSQATGRQETQYF

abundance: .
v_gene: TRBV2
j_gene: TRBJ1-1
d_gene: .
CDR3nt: TGTGCCAGCAGTGAAGGAGTGGTAACTGAAGCTTTCTTT
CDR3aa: CASSEGVVTEAFF

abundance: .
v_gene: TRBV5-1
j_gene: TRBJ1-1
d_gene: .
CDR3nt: TGCGCCAGCAGCTTTGAGCACCAGGGTAAAAGCACTGAAGCTTTCTTT
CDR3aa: CASSFEHQGKSTEAFF

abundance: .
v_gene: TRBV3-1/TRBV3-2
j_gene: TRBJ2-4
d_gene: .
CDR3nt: TGTGCCAGCAGCCAAGAAGGAGGGGCCAAAAACATTCAGTACTTC
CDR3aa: CASSQEGGAKNIQYF

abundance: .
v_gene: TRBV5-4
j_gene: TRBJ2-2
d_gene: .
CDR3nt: TGTGCCAGCAGCTTGGACCCGGGATTAAACACCGGGGAGCTGTTTTTT
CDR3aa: CASSLDPGLNTGELFF

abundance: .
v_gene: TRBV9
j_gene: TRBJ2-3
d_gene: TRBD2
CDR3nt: TGTGCCAGCAGCGTCGAAGCTAGCGGGAGTAGCACAGATACGCAGTATTTT
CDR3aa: CASSVEASGSSTDTQYF

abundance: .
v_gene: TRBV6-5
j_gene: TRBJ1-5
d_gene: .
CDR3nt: TGTGCCAGCAGTCAAACAGGGTGGAGGCCCCAGCATTTT
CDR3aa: CASSQTGWRPQHF

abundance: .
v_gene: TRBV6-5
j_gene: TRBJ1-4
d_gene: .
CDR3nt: TGTGCCAGCAGTTATCAGCCGGCGAGGAGCAATGAAAAACTGTTTTTT
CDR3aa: CASSYQPARSNEKLFF

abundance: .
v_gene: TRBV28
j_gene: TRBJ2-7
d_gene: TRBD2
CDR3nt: TGTGCCAGCCCCCCCGCCGGGACTAGCGGGACTTACGAGCAGTACTTC
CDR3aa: CASPPAGTSGTYEQYF

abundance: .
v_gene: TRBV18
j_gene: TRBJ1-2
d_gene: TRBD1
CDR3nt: TGTGCCAGCTCACGTGACAGGGGTGGCTACACCTTC
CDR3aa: CASSRDRGGYTF

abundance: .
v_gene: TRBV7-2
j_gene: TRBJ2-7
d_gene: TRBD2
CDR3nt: TGTGCCAGCAACCCGACTAGCGGGGCCTACGAGCAGTACTTC
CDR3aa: CASNPTSGAYEQYF